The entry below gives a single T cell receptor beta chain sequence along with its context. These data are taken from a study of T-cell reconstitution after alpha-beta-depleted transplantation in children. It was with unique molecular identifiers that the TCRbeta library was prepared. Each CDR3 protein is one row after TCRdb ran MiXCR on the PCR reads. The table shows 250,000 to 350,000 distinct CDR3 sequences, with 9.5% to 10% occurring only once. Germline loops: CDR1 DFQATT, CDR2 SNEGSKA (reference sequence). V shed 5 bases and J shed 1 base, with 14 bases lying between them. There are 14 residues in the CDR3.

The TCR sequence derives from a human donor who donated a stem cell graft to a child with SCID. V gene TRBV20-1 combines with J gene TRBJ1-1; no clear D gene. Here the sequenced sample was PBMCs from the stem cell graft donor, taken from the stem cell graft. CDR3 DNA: TGCAGTGCTGGGCTCTTAGATGCGAACACTGAAGCTTTCTTT. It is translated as CSAGLLDANTEAFF.